A single sample gave rise to the 32 T cell receptor beta chains below, sequenced in a study of Ad26.COV2.S vaccination and SARS-CoV-2 variants. Measured with immunoSEQ multiplex PCR; TCRdb has only the in-frame clones, and not every one. This table has around 300,000 clones, roughly 90% appearing once. Treatment indicated: around 19 received Ad26.COV2.S at low or high dose, single or two shots; several received placebo; per-sample allocation not given. Samples came from day 63 after the first vaccine or placebo injection. The source material was peripheral blood, sampled in a trial of Ad26.COV2.S vaccine versus placebo. The source is a person between 18 and 65 years old who received the Ad26.COV2.S COVID-19 vaccine or a placebo.

The rearrangement links TRBV30 to TRBJ2-3; a possible D gene is TRBD2 (6 bases). V was cut by 0 bases and J by 6 bases, with 7 bases left in between. The germline V gene encodes CDR1 GTSNPN and CDR2 SVGIG (reference sequence). The CDR3 consists of 12 residues. The chain's CDR3 is CAWSVGGDTQYF. DNA of the CDR3: TGTGCCTGGAGTGTAGGAGGGGATACGCAGTATTTT.

This CDR3 reads CAWSGGSNQPQHF. CDR3 bases: TGTGCCTGGAGTGGAGGGAGCAATCAGCCCCAGCATTTT. V gene TRBV30 combines with J gene TRBJ1-5, with D uncertain. CDR3 size: 13 residues. Trimming took 1 base from V and 1 from J, leaving 5 bases between them. Germline V gene data show CDR1 as GTSNPN and CDR2 as SVGIG (reference sequence).

The genes are TRBV4-2 and TRBJ2-7; tentative D call: TRBD2 (6 bases). Trimming stripped 0 bases from V and 4 bases from J, with 16 bases between. CDR1 and CDR2 (germline): LGHNA, YNFKEQ. This CDR3 contains 16 residues. CDR3 sequence (DNA): TGTGCCAGCAGCCAAGAAGGATCGCCCGGAGGGTACGAGCAGTACTTC. It codes for CASSQEGSPGGYEQYF.

The chain joins TRBV7-9 to TRBJ1-1; D gene ambiguous. Germline V gene sequence: CDR1 SEHNR, CDR2 FQNEAQ (reference sequence). Trimming left V 4 bases short and J 7 bases short, with 10 bases between. The CDR3 is 12 amino acids. Here the CDR3 DNA reads TGTGCCAGCAGCTCTTCGGGGTTTGAAGCTTTCTTT. Amino acids: CASSSSGFEAFF.

This clone was counted a single time. The chain couples TRBV7-6 to TRBJ1-1; 7 bases are a match to TRBD1. The CDR3 consists of 18 residues. CDR1 and CDR2 from the germline V gene are SGHVS and FNYEAQ. V lost 0 bases to trimming and J lost 5 bases; unmatched junction nucleotides: 15. CDR3 DNA sequence: TGTGCCAGCAGCTTAGCTTTTAGAGATTTAGGGGGCAGGACTGAAGCTTTCTTT. It yields the protein CASSLAFRDLGGRTEAFF.

V gene TRBV7-6 combines with J gene TRBJ1-4; 8 bases are shared with TRBD1. Germline-derived CDR1 and CDR2 are SGHVS and FNYEAQ. The CDR3 has 15 amino acids. J gave up 1 base and V 4 bases, and 2 bases lay outside the gene matches. CDR3: CASSYGQGTNEKLFF. In nucleotides, the CDR3 is TGTGCCAGCAGCTACGGACAGGGAACTAATGAAAAACTGTTTTTT.

The chain links TRBV11-3 to TRBJ2-7; 14 nucleotides line up with TRBD2. Trimming took 3 bases from V and 7 from J; bases not matched to a gene: 8. CDR3 length: 16 amino acids. Germline loops: CDR1 SGHNT, CDR2 YENEEA. CDR3 sequence (DNA): TGTGCCAGCAGCTTCGGACTAGCGGGAGGAGCGGGTGAGCAGTACTTC. It is translated as CASSFGLAGGAGEQYF.

The chain links TRBV5-1 to TRBJ2-6; the D gene is possibly TRBD2 (5 bases). Trimming pared 4 bases from V and 2 bases from J, leaving 10 bases between. CDR3 length: 15 amino acids. The germline V gene has CDR1 SGHRS and CDR2 YFSETQ. DNA for the CDR3: TGCGCCAGCAGCCTGGACGGGACTGGGGCCAACGTCCTGACTTTC. It codes for CASSLDGTGANVLTF.

The V gene is TRBV5-4, the J gene TRBJ2-5; 11 positions match TRBD2. The CDR3 spans 17 residues. CDR1 is SGHNT, CDR2 YYREEE, per germline (reference sequence). The junction had 8 bases not matched to a gene; V was cut back by 0 bases and J by 4 bases. The CDR3 sequence: CASSLAGVAGGRETQYF. CDR3 bases: TGTGCCAGCAGCTTGGCCGGGGTAGCGGGGGGGCGAGAGACCCAGTACTTC. Using reference TRBV5-4 and TRBJ2-5 for the parts outside the CDR3, the full variable domain is ETGVTQSPTHLIKTRGQQVTLRCSSQSGHNTVSWYQQALGQGPQFIFQYYREEENGRGNFPPRFSGLQFPNYSSELNVNALELDDSALYLCASSLAGVAGGRETQYFGPGTRLLVL.

V and J are TRBV6-5 and TRBJ2-2; TRBD2 is a possible D gene (6 bases). This CDR3 is 15 amino acids long. Germline V gives CDR1 MNHEY, CDR2 SVGAGI. V lost 5 bases and J lost 4, with 14 bases in between. This CDR3 reads CASSRTGTGTGELFF. The CDR3 DNA is TGTGCCAGCAGTAGAACCGGGACTGGCACCGGGGAGCTGTTTTTT.

This clone came up a few times. This chain links TRBV27 with TRBJ1-1, with D maybe TRBD1 (6 bases). Germline V gene sequence: CDR1 MNHEY, CDR2 SMNVEV (reference sequence). The CDR3 consists of 13 residues. Deletions cut 1 base from V and 3 bases from J, with 6 bases between. In DNA, the CDR3 is TGTGCCAGCAGTTTATACAGGGACACTGAAGCTTTCTTT. Its translation is CASSLYRDTEAFF.

The chain couples TRBV11-2 to TRBJ1-2; possibly TRBD1 for D (5 bases). Germline V gene sequence: CDR1 SGHAT, CDR2 FQNNGV. Trimming removed 2 bases from V and 10 bases from J, with 14 bases in between. CDR3 length equals 13 residues. The CDR3 nucleotides are TGTGCCAGCAGCTTAAGTCGGGACGGGGTCTACACCTTC. Protein sequence: CASSLSRDGVYTF.

Of note for this clone: With a much larger clone just one base away, this may be a read error. The genes are TRBV7-2 and TRBJ1-1; 7 nucleotides agree with TRBD1. V lost 4 bases and J lost 0; bases outside the gene matches: 2. The CDR3 covers 14 residues. Looked up from germline, CDR1 is SGHTA and CDR2 is FQGNSA. The CDR3 here is CASSWGQMNTEAFF. CDR3 DNA: TGTGCCAGCAGCTGGGGACAGATGAACACTGAAGCTTTCTTT. Full variable domain (missing parts from reference TRBV7-2 and TRBJ1-1): GAGVSQSPSNKVTEKGKDVELRCDPISGHTALYWYRQSLGQGLEFLIYFQGNSAPDKSGLPSDRFSAERTGGSVSTLTIQRTQQEDSAVYLCASSWGQMNTEAFFGQGTRLTVV.

This rearrangement joins TRBV6-2 or TRBV6-3 to TRBJ1-1; 8 positions agree with TRBD1. The CDR3 has 15 residues. Germline V CDR1 and CDR2: MNHEY, SVGEGT. J gave up 4 bases and V 5 bases, and 9 bases lay outside the gene matches. CDR3 DNA sequence: TGTGCCAGCAGTCGACCGGACAGGGTGGGCACTGAAGCTTTCTTT. Its protein product is CASSRPDRVGTEAFF.

This chain joins TRBV5-4 and TRBJ2-1; tentative D call: TRBD2 (5 bases). Trimming pared 4 bases from V and 5 bases from J, leaving 19 bases between. Germline V lookup: CDR1 SGHNT, CDR2 YYREEE (reference sequence). This CDR3 spans 16 amino acids. CDR3 sequence: CASSAPSPPTHNEQFF. The CDR3 DNA follows: TGTGCCAGCAGCGCCCCTAGCCCCCCTACACACAATGAGCAGTTCTTC.

This chain links TRBV19 with TRBJ1-2; D uncertain. The V end lost 4 bases, the J end lost 3 bases, and 9 bases lay between the germline ends. CDR3 length: 13 amino acids. CDR1 is LNHDA, CDR2 SQIVND, per germline (reference sequence). CDR3 amino acids: CASSSQSHYGYTF. The CDR3 DNA reads as TGTGCCAGTAGTAGCCAGAGCCACTATGGCTACACCTTC.

The V and J genes are TRBV7-8 and TRBJ2-1; no reliable D call. Germline V lookup: CDR1 SGHVS, CDR2 FQNEAQ. There are 11 residues in the CDR3. Trimming took 3 bases from V and 9 from J, leaving 6 bases between them. The CDR3 sequence is CASSFSSEQFF. CDR3 nucleotide sequence: TGTGCCAGCAGCTTTTCATCTGAGCAGTTCTTC.

Only one count was recorded for this clone. The chain has TRBV4-1 and TRBJ1-4; TRBD1 matches at 7 bases. This CDR3 region has 16 residues. Unmatched junction bases numbered 10, after V lost 4 bases and J lost 5 bases. Germline CDR1 is MGHRA and CDR2 is YSYEKL. This CDR3 reads CASSPDRGQQNEKLFF. The CDR3 region has the DNA TGCGCCAGCAGCCCAGACCGGGGACAGCAGAATGAAAAACTGTTTTTT.

The chain has TRBV6-6 and TRBJ2-2, with a tentative D call TRBD1 (6 bases). The germline V gene has CDR1 MNHNY and CDR2 SVGAGI (reference sequence). Trimming removed 0 bases from V and 8 bases from J, with 10 bases in between. The CDR3 is 14 residues long. The CDR3: CASSYSLGAGELFF. Here the CDR3 DNA reads TGTGCCAGCAGTTACTCTTTGGGGGCAGGGGAGCTGTTTTTT.

This chain connects TRBV4-3 to TRBJ1-5; D is unclear. The CDR3 consists of 15 residues. CDR1 LGHNA and CDR2 YSLEER come from the germline V gene. V was cut by 0 bases and J by 0 bases, with 6 bases left in between. This chain's CDR3 is CASSQEVHSNQPQHF. The CDR3 DNA follows: TGCGCCAGCAGCCAAGAGGTTCATAGCAATCAGCCCCAGCATTTT.

The chain is built from TRBV19 and TRBJ1-2, with 8 bases that match TRBD1. J lost 8 bases, V lost 9 bases, and 11 bases had no gene match. Germline assignment: CDR1 LNHDA and CDR2 SQIVND (reference sequence). The CDR3 sequence is 13 residues long. The CDR3 spells CASEDRAKGGYTF. DNA for the CDR3: TGTGCCAGCGAGGACAGGGCTAAGGGCGGCTACACCTTC.

CDR3 sequence reads: CATRQPNTGELFF. DNA of the CDR3: TGTGCCACGAGACAGCCGAACACCGGGGAGCTGTTTTTT. The chain recombines TRBV28 with TRBJ2-2; D possibly corresponds to TRBD1 (5 bases). Germline CDR1 is MDHEN and CDR2 is SYDVKM. V was cut by 10 bases and J by 0 bases, with 9 bases left in between. CDR3 length: 13 residues.

The V call is TRBV4-3, the J call TRBJ2-1, with TRBD2 matching over 8 bases. The CDR3 totals 17 residues. Germline V gene data show CDR1 as LGHNA and CDR2 as YSLEER. J gave up 6 bases and V 4 bases, and 14 bases lay outside the gene matches. CDR3 protein: CASSPRGGLAGTNEQFF. CDR3 sequence (DNA): TGCGCCAGCAGCCCCCGGGGAGGGCTAGCGGGCACCAATGAGCAGTTCTTC.

Concerning this clone itself: Other nucleotide sequences from this sample produce the same CDR3. V is TRBV6-5 and J is TRBJ1-5; a possible D gene is TRBD1 (5 bases). The germline V gene has CDR1 MNHEY and CDR2 SVGAGI. The CDR3 is 14 amino acids. Trimming shortened V by 0 bases and J by 5 bases, and 8 bases separated the two germline ends. CDR3 nucleotides: TGTGCCAGCAGTTACTCGGGGGGGGATCAGCCCCAGCATTTT. Amino acids: CASSYSGGDQPQHF.

The chain combines TRBV4-1 with TRBJ1-5; D unclear. Germline V lookup: CDR1 MGHRA, CDR2 YSYEKL. The germline V and J ends were trimmed by 4 bases and 4 bases, with 8 bases remaining between them. The CDR3 length is 13 residues. The CDR3 reads CASSLSRNQPQHF. CDR3 nucleotide sequence: TGCGCCAGCAGCCTATCACGGAATCAGCCCCAGCATTTT.

This rearrangement joins TRBV19 to TRBJ2-1; D is undetermined. CDR3 length: 16 amino acids. Germline CDR1 is LNHDA and CDR2 is SQIVND (reference sequence). V lost 3 bases to trimming and J lost 2 bases, with 14 bases between them. For the CDR3, the DNA is TGTGCCAGTAGTATCTCGAGCCGGGCACCCTACAATGAGCAGTTCTTC. It encodes CASSISSRAPYNEQFF. Complete variable domain (other parts from reference TRBV19 and TRBJ2-1): DGGITQSPKYLFRKEGQNVTLSCEQNLNHDAMYWYRQDPGQGLRLIYYSQIVNDFQKGDIAEGYSVSREKKESFPLTVTSAQKNPTAFYLCASSISSRAPYNEQFFGPGTRLTVL.

V gene TRBV5-6 combines with J gene TRBJ2-3; D gene uncertain. The CDR3 extends over 12 amino acids. Trimming shortened V by 4 bases and J by 6 bases, and 9 bases separated the two germline ends. Germline V lookup: CDR1 SGHDT, CDR2 YYEEEE. CDR3 nucleotide sequence: TGTGCCAGCAGCCTCAGGACGGATACGCAGTATTTT. This codes for CASSLRTDTQYF.

This sequence joins TRBV27 and TRBJ1-1; possible D gene TRBD1, 5 bases. V lost 3 bases and J lost 3, with 11 bases in between. Germline CDR1 reads MNHEY; CDR2 reads SMNVEV (reference sequence). There are 14 residues in the CDR3. The CDR3 protein is CASSFAGLYTEAFF. The CDR3 DNA is TGTGCCAGCAGTTTTGCGGGACTTTACACTGAAGCTTTCTTT.

The chain combines TRBV11-3 with TRBJ2-7; possibly TRBD2 for D (6 bases). The CDR3 is 13 residues long. CDR1 is SGHNT and CDR2 is YENEEA in the germline V gene. Trimming removed 0 bases from V and 5 bases from J, with 8 bases in between. The CDR3 here is CASSLEGRNEQYF. The CDR3 DNA reads as TGTGCCAGCAGCTTAGAAGGGAGGAACGAGCAGTACTTC.

The CDR3 region has the DNA TGTGCCTGGAGTGTACCGAGGACCCCAACTAATGAAAAACTGTTTTTT. It specifies CAWSVPRTPTNEKLFF. The genes are TRBV30 and TRBJ1-4; D unresolved. V dropped 0 bases and J dropped 0 bases, with 11 bases sitting between them. Germline V gene data show CDR1 as GTSNPN and CDR2 as SVGIG (reference sequence). The CDR3 totals 16 residues.

The genes are TRBV5-1 and TRBJ2-1; 9 bases are a match to TRBD2. With V trimmed by 0 bases and J by 8 bases, 6 bases remained unmatched. The CDR3 runs 15 residues. The V gene's germline CDR1 is SGHRS and CDR2 YFSETQ. CDR3 sequence reads: CASSLVAGGPYEQFF. CDR3 nucleotides: TGCGCCAGCAGCTTGGTGGCGGGAGGGCCGTATGAGCAGTTCTTC.

On this clone: Other DNA sequences in the sample encode the same CDR3. The rearrangement links TRBV9 to TRBJ2-1; 9 nucleotides match TRBD1. The CDR3 runs to 15 residues. Germline CDR1 is SGDLS and CDR2 is YYNGEE. The trim removed 2 bases at V and 1 base at J, leaving 1 base unmatched. CDR3 protein: CASSVGQGSYNEQFF. CDR3 coding DNA: TGTGCCAGCAGCGTTGGACAGGGGTCCTACAATGAGCAGTTCTTC.